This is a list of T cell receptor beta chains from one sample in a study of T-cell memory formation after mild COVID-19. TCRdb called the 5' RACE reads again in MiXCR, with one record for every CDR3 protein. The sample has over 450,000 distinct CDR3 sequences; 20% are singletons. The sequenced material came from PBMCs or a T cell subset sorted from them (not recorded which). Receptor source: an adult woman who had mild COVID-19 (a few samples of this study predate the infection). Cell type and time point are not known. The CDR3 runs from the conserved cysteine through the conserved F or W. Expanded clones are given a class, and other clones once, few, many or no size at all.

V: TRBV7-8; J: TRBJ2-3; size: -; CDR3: CASSLGRSRGRRTDTQYF
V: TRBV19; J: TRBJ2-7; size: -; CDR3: CASRSADRDEQYF
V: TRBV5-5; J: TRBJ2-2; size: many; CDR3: CASSLAGVAGELFF
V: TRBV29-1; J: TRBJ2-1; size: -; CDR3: CSVRAYNEQFF
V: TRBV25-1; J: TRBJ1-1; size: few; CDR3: CASNGLGTEAFF
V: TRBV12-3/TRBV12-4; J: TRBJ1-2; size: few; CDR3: CASSLYRDRYGYTF
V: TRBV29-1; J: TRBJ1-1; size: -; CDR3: CSVEDQQGATEAFF
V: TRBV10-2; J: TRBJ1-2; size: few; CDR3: CATQQRPEGGYTF
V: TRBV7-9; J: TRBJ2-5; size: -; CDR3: CASSFRQALETQYF
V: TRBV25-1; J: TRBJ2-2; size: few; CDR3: CASSPLPSATMANTGELFF
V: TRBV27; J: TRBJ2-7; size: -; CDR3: CASRKVGGVIPYEQYF
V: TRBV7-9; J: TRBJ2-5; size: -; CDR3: CASTYSGEGTQYF
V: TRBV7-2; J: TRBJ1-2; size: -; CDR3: CASSLRDGGYTF
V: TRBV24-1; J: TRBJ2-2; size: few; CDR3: CATRETGNTGELFF
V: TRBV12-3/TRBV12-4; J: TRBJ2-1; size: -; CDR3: CASSGQGSSYNEQFF
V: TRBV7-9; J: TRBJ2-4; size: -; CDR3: CASSLAVTGLLQYF
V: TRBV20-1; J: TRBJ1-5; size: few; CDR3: CSARPDRVQPQHF
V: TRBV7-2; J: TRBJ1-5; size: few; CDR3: CASSLALTRTGNQPQHF
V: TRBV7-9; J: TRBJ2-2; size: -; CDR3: CASSYENGELFF
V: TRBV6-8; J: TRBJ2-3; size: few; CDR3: CASSTYAVSSTDTQYF
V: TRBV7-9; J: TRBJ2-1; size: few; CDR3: CASSSLSSPEDEQFF
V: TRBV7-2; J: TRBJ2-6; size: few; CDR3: CASSLASGGSGMANVLTF
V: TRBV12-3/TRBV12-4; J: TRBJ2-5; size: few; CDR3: CASKGGRRETQYF
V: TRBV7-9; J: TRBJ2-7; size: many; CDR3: CASSFSFTYEQYF
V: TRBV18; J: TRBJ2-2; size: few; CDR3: CASSPIDSPGELFF
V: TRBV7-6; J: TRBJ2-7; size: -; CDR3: CASSSQGAGNEQYF
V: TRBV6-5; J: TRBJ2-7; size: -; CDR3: CASSSDTGSEQYF
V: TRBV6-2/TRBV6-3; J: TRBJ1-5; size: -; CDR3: CASIRGPIKDQPQHF
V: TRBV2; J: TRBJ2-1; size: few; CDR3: CASSEVWLAGLVDEQFF
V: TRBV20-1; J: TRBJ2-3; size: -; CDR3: CSARPGLGDADTQYF
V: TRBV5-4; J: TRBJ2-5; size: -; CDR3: CASSRTSGGKETQYF
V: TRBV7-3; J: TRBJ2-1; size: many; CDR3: CASSLWTSGSDEQFF
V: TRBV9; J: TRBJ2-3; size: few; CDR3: CASSVGGTRTDTQYF
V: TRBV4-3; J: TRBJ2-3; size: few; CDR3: CASSQDASTGTDTQYF
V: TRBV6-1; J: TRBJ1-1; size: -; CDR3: CASSDPARQGGTEAFF
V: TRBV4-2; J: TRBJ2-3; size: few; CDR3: CASSQDVSREPDTQYF
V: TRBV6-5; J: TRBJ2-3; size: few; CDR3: CASSYSLAGVTDTQYF
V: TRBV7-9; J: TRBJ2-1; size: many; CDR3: CASSPHAGTSGSPTYNEQFF
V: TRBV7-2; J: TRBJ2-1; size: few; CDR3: CASSLVNNEQFF
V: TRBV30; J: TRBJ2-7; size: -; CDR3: CAWDRPGLSYEQYF
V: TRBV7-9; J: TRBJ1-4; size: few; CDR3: CASTDTGLGEKLFF
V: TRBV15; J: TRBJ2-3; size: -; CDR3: CATSRQDLGTQYF
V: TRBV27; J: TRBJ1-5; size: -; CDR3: CASSLTRGVDPQHF
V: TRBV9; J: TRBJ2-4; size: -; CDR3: CASSVEMGSRNIQYF
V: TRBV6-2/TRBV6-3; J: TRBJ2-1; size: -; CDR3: CASSYPSGSVEQFF
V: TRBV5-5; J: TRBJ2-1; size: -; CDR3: CASSLLYEQFF
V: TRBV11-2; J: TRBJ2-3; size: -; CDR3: CASSPLLATDTQYF
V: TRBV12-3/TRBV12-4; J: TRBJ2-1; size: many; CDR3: CASSFRDEQFF
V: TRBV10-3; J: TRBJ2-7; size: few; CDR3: CAIRDSSASYEQYF
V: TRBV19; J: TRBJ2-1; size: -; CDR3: CASSTLNLAGSSYNEQFF